This is a list of T cell receptor beta chains from one sample in a study of shared clonotypes between healthy human individuals. Assay: immunoSEQ multiplex PCR; the TCRdb copy retains only in-frame clones and omits some. The sample holds 2 million to 3 million clones, approximately 92% seen once. Sample: naive CD4+ T cells sorted from blood. Source of these receptors: a man younger than 30 in good health. Both conserved end residues are part of each CDR3. Fields, in order: D gene, J gene, clone size, V gene, CDR3 DNA, CDR3 protein. The D gene is left open where the match is weak. Clone size is not always given. Where it is, it says once, few, many or a class for expanded clones.

- | TRBJ1-2 | - | TRBV9 | TGTGCCAGCAGCGAACGGAGCTATGGCTACACCTTC | CASSERSYGYTF
- | TRBJ2-1 | - | TRBV6-5 | TGTGCCAGCAGTGATTACAGGGAAAATTTCTTC | CASSDYRENFF
TRBD2 | TRBJ2-7 | once | TRBV11-2 | TGTGCCAGCAGCTTAGTAGGGACTAGCGGGGGGGCCTACGAGCAGTACTTC | CASSLVGTSGGAYEQYF
- | TRBJ1-4 | - | TRBV15 | TGTGCCACCAGCAGAGGGAGGAAAACAAGTGATGCAACTAATGAAAAACTGTTTTTT | CATSRGRKTSDATNEKLFF
TRBD2 | TRBJ2-3 | - | TRBV5-1 | TGCGCCAGCAGCTTGGGAGCGGGGGAGCCCACAGATACGCAGTATTTT | CASSLGAGEPTDTQYF
TRBD2 | TRBJ2-3 | - | TRBV5-4 | TGTGCCAGCAGACAATTTGGGGACCCTCGGCGGGGGTTTGGTACAGATACGCAGTATTTT | CASRQFGDPRRGFGTDTQYF
- | TRBJ1-1 | - | TRBV7-8 | TGTGCCAGCAGCTTAGTCGGGGAAAGGGCGAACACTGAAGCTTTCTTT | CASSLVGERANTEAFF
- | TRBJ2-1 | - | TRBV7-9 | TGTGCCAGCAGCCCCGGGGGAGAGGGTGAGCAGTTCTTC | CASSPGGEGEQFF
TRBD1 | TRBJ1-3 | - | TRBV6-1 | TGTGCCAGCAGTGCCCCTTCGACAGGGGGCTCGAACACCATATATTTT | CASSAPSTGGSNTIYF
- | TRBJ1-5 | few | TRBV2 | TGTGCCAGCAGAGAACAGGGCCGGGGCAATCAGCCCCAGCATTTT | CASREQGRGNQPQHF
- | TRBJ1-1 | - | TRBV27 | TGTGCCAGCAGTTTATGGCAGGGAGGGTGGAGCACTGAAGCTTTCTTT | CASSLWQGGWSTEAFF
- | TRBJ1-6 | - | TRBV5-1 | TGCGCCAGCAGCTTGGAGGGGCTTCTCAATAATTCACCCCTCCACTTT | CASSLEGLLNNSPLHF
TRBD2 | TRBJ2-7 | - | TRBV27 | TGTGCCAGCAGTTTTAGCCCTAGCGGGGGGTTGTCCCGGGAGCAGTACTTC | CASSFSPSGGLSREQYF
TRBD1 | TRBJ1-2 | once | TRBV6-5 | TGTGCCAGCATTGACAGGGTATATGGCTACACCTTC | CASIDRVYGYTF
TRBD1 | TRBJ1-2 | - | TRBV30 | TGTGCCTCCCCAGGACAGGGGAGTGGCTACACCTTC | CASPGQGSGYTF
- | TRBJ1-2 | - | TRBV19 | TGTGCCAGTAGTAATCTCGCAGGATTCTATGGCTACACCTTC | CASSNLAGFYGYTF
- | TRBJ1-2 | once | TRBV28 | TGTGCCAGCAGTTTAGGGTTGGGGATCTCCGGTGGCTACACCTTC | CASSLGLGISGGYTF
- | TRBJ2-1 | - | TRBV30 | TGTGCCTGGATTCTTCGGGGCGGTGAGCAGTTCTTC | CAWILRGGEQFF
- | TRBJ1-6 | - | TRBV6-1 | TGTGCCAGCAGTGAATCTGGGGGTTACTCACCCCTCCACTTT | CASSESGGYSPLHF
- | TRBJ1-5 | - | TRBV19 | TGTGCCAGTAGTATAGTTCTGTCCCCGCGCAATCAGCCCCAGCATTTT | CASSIVLSPRNQPQHF
TRBD1 | TRBJ1-2 | - | TRBV30 | TGTGCCTGGAGTAAAGGACAGGGGGCGAGGGGCTACACCTTC | CAWSKGQGARGYTF
- | TRBJ1-1 | - | TRBV30 | TGTGCCTGGAGTATAGGGACTAAGAACACTGAAGCTTTCTTT | CAWSIGTKNTEAFF
- | TRBJ1-3 | - | TRBV11-3 | TGTGCCAGCAGCTTGGTTTTCCTCTCTGGAAACACCATATATTTT | CASSLVFLSGNTIYF
- | TRBJ2-7 | - | TRBV5-1 | TGCGCCAGCAGCCTCTCTCTTGGCGAGCAGTACTTC | CASSLSLGEQYF
TRBD2 | TRBJ2-7 | - | TRBV7-8 | TGTGCCAGCACCGAAAAGCGGGAGCCCTCGGGCGAGCAGTACTTC | CASTEKREPSGEQYF
- | TRBJ2-7 | - | TRBV19 | TGTGCCAGTAGTATGGGGGGCCCTCGCGGGCAGTACTTC | CASSMGGPRGQYF
TRBD1 | TRBJ2-1 | - | TRBV15 | TGTGCCACCAGCAGACAGGGGGAGACCTACAATGAGCAGTTCTTC | CATSRQGETYNEQFF
- | TRBJ2-1 | - | TRBV7-9 | TGTGCCAGCAGCGATCGGGGGCAGGCTTTGGGCAATGAGCAGTTCTTC | CASSDRGQALGNEQFF
- | TRBJ1-1 | - | TRBV7-9 | TGTGCCAGCAGCTTAGCCCCATCATCTGCTTTCTTT | CASSLAPSSAFF
- | TRBJ2-3 | - | TRBV29-1 | TGCAGCGTTGGGCAAGTGACAGATACGCAGTATTTT | CSVGQVTDTQYF
- | TRBJ2-7 | - | TRBV4-1 | TGCGCCAGCAGCGAGAGACAGGGACTATCCTACGAGCAGTACTTC | CASSERQGLSYEQYF
- | TRBJ1-6 | - | TRBV5-1 | TGCGCCAGCAGCGAAGGAAATCTCTATAATTCACCCCTCCACTTT | CASSEGNLYNSPLHF
- | TRBJ2-5 | - | TRBV28 | TGTGCCAGCAGTTTATTGGCCCTCCTTGAGACCCAGTACTTC | CASSLLALLETQYF
- | TRBJ1-3 | - | TRBV5-6 | TGTGCCAGCAGCTTGTATGTCTCTCCCATCCGGACTGGAAACACCATATATTTT | CASSLYVSPIRTGNTIYF
TRBD2 | TRBJ2-7 | - | TRBV5-1 | TGCGCCAGCAGCTTAGGGGACGGGGGACTAGCTGGAGCCTACGAGCAGTACTTC | CASSLGDGGLAGAYEQYF
TRBD1 | TRBJ2-7 | - | TRBV4-3 | TGCGCCAGCAGCCAAGGAATCGGGACAGGGGTCTCCTACGAGCAGTACTTC | CASSQGIGTGVSYEQYF
TRBD2 | TRBJ2-7 | - | TRBV6-5 | TGTGCCAGCAGTCAGGGACTAGCGGGAGGCTACGAGCAGTACTTC | CASSQGLAGGYEQYF
TRBD1 | TRBJ2-3 | - | TRBV10-3 | TGTGCCATGGGACAGGCGGCAACAGATACGCAGTATTTT | CAMGQAATDTQYF
- | TRBJ2-5 | - | TRBV5-4 | TGTGCCAGCAGCGCCGGGACATACCAAGAGACCCAGTACTTC | CASSAGTYQETQYF
TRBD1 | TRBJ2-7 | - | TRBV4-2 | TGTGCCAGCACTCCCAACCGGGACAGCGCTTACGAGCAGTACTTC | CASTPNRDSAYEQYF
- | TRBJ1-5 | - | TRBV28 | TGTGCCAGCCGGGACATCAATCAGCCCCAGCATTTT | CASRDINQPQHF
- | TRBJ2-7 | - | TRBV18 | TGTGCCAGCTCACCAAAACAGGCATACGAGCAGTACTTC | CASSPKQAYEQYF
TRBD2 | TRBJ2-3 | - | TRBV7-3 | TGTGCCAGCAGCTTAAGGGCGGGGGGCCCCAGCACAGATACGCAGTATTTT | CASSLRAGGPSTDTQYF
TRBD2 | TRBJ2-3 | - | TRBV9 | TGTGCCAGCAGCGTAGCAATAAGCGGGGGGCTCACAGATACGCAGTATTTT | CASSVAISGGLTDTQYF
- | TRBJ2-2 | - | TRBV7-6 | TGTGCCAGCAGCTTAGCGCCCGGAGGGGACGCCGGGGAGCTGTTTTTT | CASSLAPGGDAGELFF
- | TRBJ1-6 | - | TRBV9 | TGTGCCAGCAGCTACAGCCAGAGCTCCTATAATTCACCCCTCCACTTT | CASSYSQSSYNSPLHF